This T cell receptor beta chain was recorded in a study of shared clonotypes between healthy human individuals. Original handling: With immunoSEQ giving junction-only sequences and no quality scores, filtering differed. Sequencing used immunoSEQ multiplex PCR; TCRdb keeps in-frame clones, though not all of them. V and J calls and clone size are copied from that table; D and trimming were computed from the DNA. The sample carries about 2.1 million clones, just over 90% recorded once. Germline lookup yields CDR1 LNHNV and CDR2 YYDKDF (reference sequence). This CDR3 is 16 amino acids long. Trimming left V 1 base short and J 5 bases short, with 15 bases between. CD45RO negativity and positive selection for CCR7 defined naive CD8 cells, a population that excluded terminally differentiated effector memory CD45RA+ cells.

This TCR was recovered from a man aged 18 to 29 in good health. Some clones in this sample may be carry-over from other donors' samples. What was sequenced was naive CD8+ T cells from PBMCs. The V gene is TRBV15, the J gene TRBJ2-1; D unresolved. The CDR3 sequence is CATSRGSSPYNNEQFF. The CDR3 DNA follows: TGTGCCACCAGCAGAGGTTCAAGCCCATACAACAATGAGCAGTTCTTC.